This entry describes one TCR beta chain. A second PCR of about 6 to 12 cycles used a sample-barcoded 5' primer and a J-beta primer mix. TCRdb ran MiXCR on the 5' RACE reads and lists one entry per CDR3 protein. The sample consists of roughly 1,100,000 distinct CDR3 sequences, approximately 26% of them appearing once. The CDR3 spans 13 residues. Germline lookup yields CDR1 PRHDT and CDR2 FYEKMQ (reference sequence). This sample is drawn from a study of blood T cells in healthy people across ages. Total RNA amounts of at least 5 micrograms were extracted per sample. These data were likewise used in another study, on T cells of mothers and their children. That work adds: The sample comes from eight or nine healthy Caucasian donors: mothers and children.

This TCR derives from a girl aged 2 to 9 in good health. The source material was blood. The rearrangement joins TRBV13 to TRBJ2-1; unclear D gene. The J call may be mistaken, given a closer DNA end match to TRBJ2-7. The CDR3 DNA is TGTGCCAGCAGCTTAGGGATAGAGTACGAGCAGTACTTC. Its translation is CASSLGIEYEQYF.